A selection of T cell receptor beta chains follows, all from one sample in a study of CD8+ T cells in alopecia areata. Sequencing used immunoSEQ multiplex PCR; TCRdb keeps in-frame clones, though not all of them. Of 100,000 to 120,000 clones listed, roughly 60% are singletons. Sequencing was carried out using CD8+ T cells sorted from blood. The receptor set was obtained from a human donor in good health. CDR3s include the opening cysteine and the closing phenylalanine or tryptophan. D genes are given only for firm matches. Size is stated for part of the rows, as once, few or many counts, or as a class when the clone is expanded.

J | size | D | V | DNA | CDR3
TRBJ1-2 | . | . | TRBV30 | TGTGCCTGGAGTGTCCCGGGGGGCGAGATAAACTATGGCTACACCTTC | CAWSVPGGEINYGYTF
TRBJ2-1 | once | . | TRBV6-6 | TGTGCCAGCAGTTACTCGACGGTGAATGAGCAGTTCTTC | CASSYSTVNEQFF
TRBJ1-5 | . | TRBD1 | TRBV29-1 | TGCAGCGTCGGGACAGGGAGCAATCAGCCCCAGCATTTT | CSVGTGSNQPQHF
TRBJ1-2 | . | . | TRBV5-6 | TGTGCCAGCAGCTTGGGACAGTCAGCCTATGGCTACACCTTC | CASSLGQSAYGYTF
TRBJ2-2 | . | . | TRBV7-7 | TGTGCTAGCAGCTTGGACGTGAACACCGGGGAGCTGTTTTTT | CASSLDVNTGELFF
TRBJ2-1 | . | . | TRBV28 | TGTGCCAGCAGTCCATGGGCGGGCTCCTACAATGAGCAGTTCTTC | CASSPWAGSYNEQFF
TRBJ2-4 | . | . | TRBV27 | TGTGCCAGGAAAACTGGGACCACCGAAGCCAAAAACATTCAGTACTTC | CARKTGTTEAKNIQYF
TRBJ2-2 | . | . | TRBV11-1 | TGTGCCAGCGGCCCCTGGGGTACCGGGGAGCTGTTTTTT | CASGPWGTGELFF
TRBJ2-5 | few | . | TRBV30 | TGTGCCTGGAGTGTACTTGGAGAGACCCAGTACTTC | CAWSVLGETQYF
TRBJ2-5 | . | . | TRBV2 | TGTGCCAGCACCGAGGGGGTTCTGAGATTCCAAGAGACCCAGTACTTC | CASTEGVLRFQETQYF
TRBJ2-1 | . | . | TRBV30 | TGTGCCTGGAGTGTAGAATGGGGGATTATGGACAATGAGCAGTTCTTC | CAWSVEWGIMDNEQFF
TRBJ2-3 | . | TRBD2 | TRBV2 | TGTGCCAGCAGGCTAGCGGGGGGGCCCCCAGATACGCAGTATTTT | CASRLAGGPPDTQYF
TRBJ2-1 | once | . | TRBV13 | TGTGCCAGCAGCGAAGAGGGATCCGAGCAGTTCTTC | CASSEEGSEQFF
TRBJ2-5 | . | . | TRBV7-9 | TGTGCCAGCAGTCCCACCGTAACCCCTCAAGAGACCCAGTACTTC | CASSPTVTPQETQYF